This T cell receptor beta chain was profiled in a study of cytomegalovirus exposure and HLA in healthy donors. Study-wide findings and caveats: Altogether, 150 to 200 TCR beta chains were recorded as cytomegalovirus-associated. Confirmation in vitro established that a few CMV-associated chains were specific for CMV antigens.

Researchers ran the PCR with 60 Vbeta and 13 Jbeta primers. Method: immunoSEQ multiplex PCR; TCRdb's copy keeps in-frame clones and lacks some. Its table lists fewer than 130,000 clones. Per germline, CDR1 MNHNS and CDR2 SASEGT. V shed 4 bases and J 8 bases; nucleotides not matched to a gene: 10. This CDR3 has 14 amino acids. Details on this clone: What it binds is unknown.

The specimen was PBMCs. This TCR was recovered from a man aged 45-65 years in good health and CMV-seronegative. The chain carries TRBV6-1 and TRBJ1-2; 7 bases line up with TRBD1. In DNA form, the CDR3 reads TGTGCCAGCAGTGTCAGGGGGAAGGTGGAAGGCTACACCTTC. The encoded protein is CASSVRGKVEGYTF.